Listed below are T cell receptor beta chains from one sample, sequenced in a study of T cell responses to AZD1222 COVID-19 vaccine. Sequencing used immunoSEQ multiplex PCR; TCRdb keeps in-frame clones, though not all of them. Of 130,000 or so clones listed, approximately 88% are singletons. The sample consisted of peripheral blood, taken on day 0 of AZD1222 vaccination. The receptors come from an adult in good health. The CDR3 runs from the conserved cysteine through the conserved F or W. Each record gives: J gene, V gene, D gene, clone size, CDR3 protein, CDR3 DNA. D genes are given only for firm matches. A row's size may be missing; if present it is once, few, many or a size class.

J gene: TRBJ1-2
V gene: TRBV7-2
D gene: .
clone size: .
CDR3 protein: CASSLKGPGPGRDGYTF
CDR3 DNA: TGTGCCAGCAGCTTAAAAGGTCCGGGGCCGGGCCGGGATGGCTACACCTTC

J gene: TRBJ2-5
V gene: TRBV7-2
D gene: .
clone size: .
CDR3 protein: CASSTYVHAETQYF
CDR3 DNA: TGTGCCAGCAGCACCTATGTGCATGCGGAGACCCAGTACTTC

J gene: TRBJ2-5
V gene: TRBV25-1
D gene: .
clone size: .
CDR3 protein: CASSEIGSGGEKTQYF
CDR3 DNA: TGTGCCAGCAGTGAGATCGGGTCGGGGGGCGAAAAGACCCAGTACTTC

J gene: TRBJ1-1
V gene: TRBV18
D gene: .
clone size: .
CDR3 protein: CASSLIGGDTEAFF
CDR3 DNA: TGTGCCAGCTCCCTAATCGGGGGGGACACTGAAGCTTTCTTT

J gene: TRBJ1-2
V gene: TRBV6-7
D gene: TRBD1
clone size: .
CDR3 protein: CASSYDLGRQGPYGYTF
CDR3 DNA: TGTGCCAGCAGTTACGACCTCGGGAGACAGGGACCCTATGGCTACACCTTC

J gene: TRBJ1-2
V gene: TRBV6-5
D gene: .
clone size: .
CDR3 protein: CASSYGGGPYGYTF
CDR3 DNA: TGTGCCAGCAGTTACGGCGGAGGACCCTATGGCTACACCTTC

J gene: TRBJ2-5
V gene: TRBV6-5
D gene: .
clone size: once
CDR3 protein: CAGHRGMGGTQYF
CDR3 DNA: TGTGCCGGCCATCGGGGGATGGGGGGGACCCAGTACTTC

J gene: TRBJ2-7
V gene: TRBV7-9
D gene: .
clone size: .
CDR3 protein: CASSLAQGYEQYF
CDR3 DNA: TGTGCCAGCAGCTTAGCCCAGGGCTACGAGCAGTACTTC

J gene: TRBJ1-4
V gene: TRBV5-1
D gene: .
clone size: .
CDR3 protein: CASSFGETNEKLFF
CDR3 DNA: TGCGCCAGCAGCTTTGGGGAGACTAATGAAAAACTGTTTTTT

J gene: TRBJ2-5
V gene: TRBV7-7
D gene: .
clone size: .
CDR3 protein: CASSLLGWETQYF
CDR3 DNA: TGTGCCAGCAGCTTATTAGGGTGGGAGACCCAGTACTTC

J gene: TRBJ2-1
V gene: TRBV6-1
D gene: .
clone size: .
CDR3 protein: CASSAPRFPSSYNEQFF
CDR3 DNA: TGTGCCAGCAGTGCCCCCCGCTTCCCCAGCTCCTACAATGAGCAGTTCTTC

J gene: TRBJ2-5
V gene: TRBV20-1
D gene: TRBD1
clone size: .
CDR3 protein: CSASSPGTGAVETQYF
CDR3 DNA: TGCAGTGCTAGTTCCCCCGGGACAGGGGCCGTGGAGACCCAGTACTTC

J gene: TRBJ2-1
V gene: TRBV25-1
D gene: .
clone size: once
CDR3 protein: CASRLAGFYNEQFF
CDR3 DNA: TGTGCCAGCAGGTTAGCAGGTTTCTACAATGAGCAGTTCTTC

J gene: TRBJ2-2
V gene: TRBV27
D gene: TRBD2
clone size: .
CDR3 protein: CASSLHQLAGNTGELFF
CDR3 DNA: TGTGCCAGCAGTTTACACCAACTAGCGGGGAACACCGGGGAGCTGTTTTTT

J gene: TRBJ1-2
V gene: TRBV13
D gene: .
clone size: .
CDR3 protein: CASSSDSLYGYTF
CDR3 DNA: TGTGCCAGCAGCTCGGACAGCCTCTATGGCTACACCTTC

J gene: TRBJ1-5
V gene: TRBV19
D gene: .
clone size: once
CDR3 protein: CASSIVRGFRNQPQHF
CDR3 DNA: TGTGCCAGTAGTATAGTAAGGGGGTTCAGAAATCAGCCCCAGCATTTT

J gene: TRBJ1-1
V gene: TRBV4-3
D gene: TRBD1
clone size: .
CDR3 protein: CASSPTPGGNTEAFF
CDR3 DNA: TGCGCCAGCAGCCCGACTCCAGGGGGCAACACTGAAGCTTTCTTT

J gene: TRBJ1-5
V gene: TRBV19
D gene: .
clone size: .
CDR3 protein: CASSSPISVGHQPQHF
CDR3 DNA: TGTGCCAGTAGTAGCCCTATCTCGGTCGGCCATCAGCCCCAGCATTTT

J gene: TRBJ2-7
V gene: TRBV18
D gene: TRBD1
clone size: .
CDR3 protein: CASSPPPGGNEQYF
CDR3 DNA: TGTGCCAGCTCACCACCACCAGGGGGTAACGAGCAGTACTTC

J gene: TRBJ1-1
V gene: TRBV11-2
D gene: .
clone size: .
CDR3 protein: CASSLYGLNTEAFF
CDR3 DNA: TGTGCCAGCAGCTTGTACGGCCTGAACACTGAAGCTTTCTTT

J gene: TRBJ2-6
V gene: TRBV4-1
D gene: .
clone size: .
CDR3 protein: CASSQAIGNRWSSGANVLTF
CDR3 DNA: TGCGCCAGCAGCCAAGCAATAGGGAACAGGTGGAGCTCTGGGGCCAACGTCCTGACTTTC

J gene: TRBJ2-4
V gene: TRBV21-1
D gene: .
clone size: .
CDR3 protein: CASSIPGQRNIQYF
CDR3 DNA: TGTGCCAGCAGCATTCCAGGGCAGAGAAACATTCAGTACTTC

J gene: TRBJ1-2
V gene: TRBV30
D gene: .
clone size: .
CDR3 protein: CAWSTLYGYTF
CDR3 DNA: TGTGCCTGGAGTACGCTCTATGGCTACACCTTC

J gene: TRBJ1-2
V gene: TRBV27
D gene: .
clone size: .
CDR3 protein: CASSLRQNIGYTF
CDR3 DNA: TGTGCCAGCAGTTTGCGGCAGAATATCGGCTACACCTTC

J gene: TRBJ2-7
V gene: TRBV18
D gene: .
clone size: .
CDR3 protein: CASSPGRVEQYF
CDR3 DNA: TGTGCCAGCTCCCCCGGCAGGGTCGAGCAGTACTTC

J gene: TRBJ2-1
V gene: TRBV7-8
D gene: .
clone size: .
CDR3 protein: CASSLSTLGGRPYNEQFF
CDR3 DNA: TGTGCCAGCAGCTTATCAACCCTTGGCGGGCGACCTTACAATGAGCAGTTCTTC

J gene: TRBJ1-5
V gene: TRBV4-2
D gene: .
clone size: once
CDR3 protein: CASSREEYSNQPQHF
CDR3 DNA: TGTGCCAGCAGCCGAGAGGAATATAGCAATCAGCCCCAGCATTTT

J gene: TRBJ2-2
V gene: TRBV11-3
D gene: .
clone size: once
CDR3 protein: CASSAGPRTGELFF
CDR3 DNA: TGTGCCAGCAGCGCGGGGCCGAGGACCGGGGAGCTGTTTTTT

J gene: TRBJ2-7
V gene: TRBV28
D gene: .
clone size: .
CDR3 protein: CASSLVGVVGGQYF
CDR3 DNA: TGTGCCAGCAGTCTAGTGGGGGTGGTAGGAGGGCAGTACTTC

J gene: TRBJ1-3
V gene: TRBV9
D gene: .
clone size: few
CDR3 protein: CASSVDIRTGNTIYF
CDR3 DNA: TGTGCCAGCAGCGTGGATATAAGGACTGGAAACACCATATATTTT

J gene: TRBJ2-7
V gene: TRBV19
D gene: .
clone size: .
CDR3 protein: CASSIFPHEQYF
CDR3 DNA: TGTGCCAGTAGTATCTTTCCCCACGAGCAGTACTTC

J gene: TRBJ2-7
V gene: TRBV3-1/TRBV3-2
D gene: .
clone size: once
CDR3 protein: CASSPGGSSYEQYF
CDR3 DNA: TGTGCCAGCAGCCCAGGTGGTAGCTCCTACGAGCAGTACTTC

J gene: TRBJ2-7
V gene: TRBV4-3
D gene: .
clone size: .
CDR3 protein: CASSPNLGLAYEQYF
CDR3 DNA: TGCGCCAGCAGCCCTAACTTGGGGTTGGCGTACGAGCAGTACTTC

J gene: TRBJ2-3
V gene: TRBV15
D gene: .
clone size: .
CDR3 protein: CATSSRLRTDTQYF
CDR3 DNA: TGTGCCACCAGCTCTAGACTCCGCACAGATACGCAGTATTTT

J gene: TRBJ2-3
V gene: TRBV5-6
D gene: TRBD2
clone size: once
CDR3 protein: CASSKTSGSSTDTQYF
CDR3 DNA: TGTGCCAGCAGCAAGACTAGCGGGAGTAGCACAGATACGCAGTATTTT

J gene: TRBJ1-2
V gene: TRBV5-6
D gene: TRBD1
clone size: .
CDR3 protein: CASSRNRGLNGYTF
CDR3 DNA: TGTGCCAGCAGCCGGAACAGGGGGCTTAATGGCTACACCTTC

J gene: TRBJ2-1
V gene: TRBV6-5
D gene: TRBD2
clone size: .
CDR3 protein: CASSYGTSGRNEQFF
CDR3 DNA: TGTGCCAGCAGTTACGGGACTAGCGGGAGAAATGAGCAGTTCTTC

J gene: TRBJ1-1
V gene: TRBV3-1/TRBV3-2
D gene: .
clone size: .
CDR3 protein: CASSHQWGEGDTEAFF
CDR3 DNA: TGTGCCAGCAGCCACCAGTGGGGGGAGGGGGACACTGAAGCTTTCTTT